This T cell receptor (beta chain) was profiled in a study of blood T cell repertoires in COVID-19. The CDR3 has 13 amino acids. Germline V gene data show CDR1 as LNHDA and CDR2 as SQIVND (reference sequence). The junction had 5 bases not matched to a gene; V was cut back by 3 bases and J by 7 bases. Clones were read by immunoSEQ multiplex PCR, and TCRdb kept only the in-frame ones, dropping some. The table records 300,000 to 350,000 clones, 88% of them present only once. Sequencing was carried out using peripheral blood. The genes are TRBV19 and TRBJ2-5; 7 positions agree with TRBD2. The TCR comes from a woman aged 70 to 79 with COVID-19, enrolled during active disease. The CDR3 coding sequence is TGTGCCAGTAGTATGGGCAGGGAGGGGACCCAGTACTTC. Encoded protein: CASSMGREGTQYF.